By proportion, the clone carrying this TCR beta chain is medium-sized. The antigen is undetermined. Study observations and caveats: Tumor Treg TCRs overlapped most with tumor naive CD4+ cells.

Memory CD4+ T cells were sorted as CD4+CD45RO+CD25- cells. Full-length variable regions came from constant-region reverse primers plus semi-nested Nested Universal Primer A PCR. TCRdb re-called the 5' RACE reads through MiXCR, storing one row per CDR3 protein. The table lists roughly 69,000 distinct CDR3 sequences, roughly 22% of them singletons. The CDR3 is 14 amino acids. Germline V gives CDR1 SGHTA, CDR2 FQGTGA. V dropped 5 bases and J dropped 1 base, with 11 bases sitting between them. The chain joins TRBV7-3 to TRBJ1-1, with D possibly being TRBD1 (6 bases). The clonotype was recovered from a female donor with breast cancer. The sample comprised memory CD4+ T cells sorted from a lymph node. Described subset: memory CD4+ T cells, CD4+CD45RO+CD25-. The CDR3: CASSRRGPNTEAFF. The CDR3 coding sequence is TGTGCCAGCAGCCGCAGGGGCCCGAACACTGAAGCTTTCTTT.